The rows below give T cell receptor beta chains drawn from one sample of a study of cytomegalovirus exposure and HLA in healthy donors. Repertoires were generated with immunoSEQ multiplex PCR, while TCRdb's copy carries only in-frame clones and drops some. Among 80,000 to 130,000 clones, 65% to 80% were seen once, and the ten largest hold under 5%. Sequenced input: PBMCs. The receptors originated from a woman in her forties or fifties in good health and CMV-seropositive. CDR3s include the opening cysteine and the closing phenylalanine or tryptophan. A D gene is named only where the DNA matches it firmly. Some rows mark clone size as missing; the rest say once, few, many or name a class of expanded clone.

d_gene: NA; j_gene: TRBJ1-2; v_gene: TRBV5-6; len: 14; abundance: NA; CDR3aa: CASSPYLQGYGYTF; CDR3nt: TGTGCCAGCAGCCCGTACTTACAGGGATATGGCTACACCTTC
d_gene: NA; j_gene: TRBJ1-5; v_gene: TRBV30; len: 15; abundance: NA; CDR3aa: CAWSVPDSRYQPQHF; CDR3nt: TGTGCCTGGAGTGTCCCGGACAGCCGATATCAGCCCCAGCATTTT
d_gene: TRBD2; j_gene: TRBJ2-1; v_gene: TRBV5-1; len: 18; abundance: NA; CDR3aa: CASSPAKLAGGPYNEQFF; CDR3nt: TGCGCCAGCAGCCCGGCCAAACTAGCGGGTGGGCCCTACAATGAGCAGTTCTTC
d_gene: TRBD1; j_gene: TRBJ1-5; v_gene: TRBV6-5; len: 14; abundance: NA; CDR3aa: CASSGQGENQPQHF; CDR3nt: TGTGCCAGCAGTGGACAGGGAGAAAATCAGCCCCAGCATTTT
d_gene: NA; j_gene: TRBJ2-2; v_gene: TRBV10-3; len: 15; abundance: NA; CDR3aa: CAISGRAVNTGELFF; CDR3nt: TGTGCCATCAGTGGTCGAGCGGTGAACACCGGGGAGCTGTTTTTT
d_gene: NA; j_gene: TRBJ1-1; v_gene: TRBV27; len: 12; abundance: NA; CDR3aa: CASSQQNTEAFF; CDR3nt: TGTGCCAGCAGTCAACAGAACACTGAAGCTTTCTTT
d_gene: NA; j_gene: TRBJ1-2; v_gene: TRBV5-8; len: 11; abundance: NA; CDR3aa: CASSLSYGYTF; CDR3nt: TGTGCCAGCAGCCTGAGCTATGGCTACACCTTC
d_gene: NA; j_gene: TRBJ2-1; v_gene: TRBV11-1; len: 15; abundance: NA; CDR3aa: CASSLAQGGYNEQFF; CDR3nt: TGTGCCAGCAGCTTAGCCCAGGGAGGCTACAATGAGCAGTTCTTC
d_gene: NA; j_gene: TRBJ1-1; v_gene: TRBV15; len: 16; abundance: NA; CDR3aa: CATSLSRGEGGTEAFF; CDR3nt: TGTGCCACCAGCCTCTCCAGGGGAGAGGGAGGGACTGAAGCTTTCTTT
d_gene: NA; j_gene: TRBJ2-3; v_gene: TRBV27; len: 15; abundance: NA; CDR3aa: CASSPTPQVGDTQYF; CDR3nt: TGTGCCAGCAGTCCAACCCCCCAGGTAGGAGATACGCAGTATTTT
d_gene: TRBD1; j_gene: TRBJ1-5; v_gene: TRBV6-6; len: 13; abundance: NA; CDR3aa: CASSTGGNQPQHF; CDR3nt: TGTGCCAGCAGTACAGGGGGCAATCAGCCCCAGCATTTT
d_gene: NA; j_gene: TRBJ1-1; v_gene: TRBV30; len: 12; abundance: NA; CDR3aa: CAWSSLRAEAFF; CDR3nt: TGTGCCTGGAGTTCCCTACGGGCTGAAGCTTTCTTT
d_gene: NA; j_gene: TRBJ1-6; v_gene: TRBV5-4; len: 15; abundance: few; CDR3aa: CASRPDRRVGSPLHF; CDR3nt: TGTGCCAGCAGGCCTGACAGGCGGGTGGGTTCACCCCTCCACTTT
d_gene: NA; j_gene: TRBJ2-7; v_gene: TRBV5-1; len: 16; abundance: once; CDR3aa: CASSLGSGWGSYEQYF; CDR3nt: TGCGCCAGCAGCTTGGGATCAGGGTGGGGTTCCTACGAGCAGTACTTC
d_gene: NA; j_gene: TRBJ2-5; v_gene: TRBV5-1; len: 13; abundance: NA; CDR3aa: CASNRAGQETQYF; CDR3nt: TGCGCCAGCAATAGGGCGGGGCAAGAGACCCAGTACTTC
d_gene: TRBD1; j_gene: TRBJ2-7; v_gene: TRBV10-3; len: 15; abundance: NA; CDR3aa: CAIRGGDRGNHEQYF; CDR3nt: TGTGCCATCCGGGGGGGGGACAGGGGGAACCACGAGCAGTACTTC
d_gene: NA; j_gene: TRBJ2-3; v_gene: TRBV15; len: 15; abundance: NA; CDR3aa: CATSSRDSSTDTQYF; CDR3nt: TGTGCCACCAGCAGCAGAGACTCTAGCACAGATACGCAGTATTTT
d_gene: NA; j_gene: TRBJ2-7; v_gene: TRBV10-2; len: 13; abundance: NA; CDR3aa: CASSESSGFEQYF; CDR3nt: TGCGCCAGCAGTGAGTCTTCCGGGTTCGAGCAGTACTTC
d_gene: TRBD1; j_gene: TRBJ2-7; v_gene: TRBV27; len: 15; abundance: NA; CDR3aa: CASSLIQGVGYEQYF; CDR3nt: TGTGCCAGCAGTTTAATACAGGGGGTGGGGTACGAGCAGTACTTC
d_gene: NA; j_gene: TRBJ1-5; v_gene: TRBV28; len: 16; abundance: NA; CDR3aa: CASSKASGTKNQPQHF; CDR3nt: TGTGCCAGCAGTAAGGCTTCGGGGACAAAAAATCAGCCCCAGCATTTT
d_gene: NA; j_gene: TRBJ2-1; v_gene: TRBV6-6; len: 12; abundance: NA; CDR3aa: CASSPRWNEQFF; CDR3nt: TGTGCCAGCAGCCCTAGGTGGAATGAGCAGTTCTTC
d_gene: NA; j_gene: TRBJ2-2; v_gene: TRBV27; len: 16; abundance: NA; CDR3aa: CASSSFDRDFTGELFF; CDR3nt: TGTGCCAGCAGTTCATTTGATCGAGATTTCACCGGGGAGCTGTTTTTT
d_gene: NA; j_gene: TRBJ1-5; v_gene: TRBV7-3; len: 12; abundance: NA; CDR3aa: CASSLLNRPQHF; CDR3nt: TGTGCCAGCAGCTTACTTAACAGGCCCCAGCATTTT
d_gene: TRBD1; j_gene: TRBJ2-5; v_gene: TRBV6-1; len: 13; abundance: few; CDR3aa: CASSRQGRETQYF; CDR3nt: TGTGCCAGCAGTAGACAGGGAAGGGAGACCCAGTACTTC
d_gene: NA; j_gene: TRBJ2-1; v_gene: TRBV13; len: 14; abundance: NA; CDR3aa: CASQKTYNYNEQFF; CDR3nt: TGTGCCAGCCAAAAAACATATAACTACAATGAGCAGTTCTTC
d_gene: NA; j_gene: TRBJ2-5; v_gene: TRBV6-1; len: 13; abundance: few; CDR3aa: CASSDRGQETQYF; CDR3nt: TGTGCCAGCAGTGACAGGGGTCAAGAGACCCAGTACTTC
d_gene: TRBD1; j_gene: TRBJ1-3; v_gene: TRBV4-1; len: 17; abundance: NA; CDR3aa: CASSQNPTGGSGNTIYF; CDR3nt: TGCGCCAGCAGCCAAAACCCGACAGGGGGCAGTGGAAACACCATATATTTT
d_gene: NA; j_gene: TRBJ2-3; v_gene: TRBV27; len: 13; abundance: NA; CDR3aa: CASSRTRADTQYF; CDR3nt: TGTGCCAGCAGTAGGACCAGGGCAGATACGCAGTATTTT
d_gene: NA; j_gene: TRBJ1-1; v_gene: TRBV9; len: 15; abundance: few; CDR3aa: CASSNLGGSNTEAFF; CDR3nt: TGTGCCAGCAGTAACCTCGGGGGATCGAACACTGAAGCTTTCTTT
d_gene: NA; j_gene: TRBJ1-2; v_gene: TRBV7-9; len: 15; abundance: once; CDR3aa: CASSLVAGKGGGYTF; CDR3nt: TGTGCCAGCAGCTTAGTTGCAGGGAAGGGTGGAGGCTACACCTTC
d_gene: NA; j_gene: TRBJ1-1; v_gene: TRBV4-1; len: 13; abundance: NA; CDR3aa: CASSQEEGTEAFF; CDR3nt: TGCGCCAGCAGCCAAGAAGAGGGCACTGAAGCTTTCTTT
d_gene: NA; j_gene: TRBJ1-5; v_gene: TRBV28; len: 15; abundance: NA; CDR3aa: CASSLWTGREQPQHF; CDR3nt: TGTGCCAGCAGTTTGTGGACGGGCAGGGAACAGCCCCAGCATTTT
d_gene: TRBD1; j_gene: TRBJ1-2; v_gene: TRBV10-3; len: 15; abundance: once; CDR3aa: CAINGPGQGAEGYTF; CDR3nt: TGTGCCATCAACGGACCGGGACAGGGGGCTGAGGGCTACACCTTC
d_gene: TRBD1; j_gene: TRBJ2-2; v_gene: TRBV11-2; len: 12; abundance: NA; CDR3aa: CASSAWDRRLFF; CDR3nt: TGTGCCAGCAGCGCCTGGGACAGGAGGCTGTTTTTT
d_gene: NA; j_gene: TRBJ1-5; v_gene: TRBV9; len: 15; abundance: NA; CDR3aa: CASSPLPDRGQPQHF; CDR3nt: TGTGCCAGCAGCCCCCTGCCGGACAGAGGACAGCCCCAGCATTTT
d_gene: TRBD1; j_gene: TRBJ1-5; v_gene: TRBV6-6; len: 15; abundance: NA; CDR3aa: CASTPGQGASQPQHF; CDR3nt: TGTGCCAGCACCCCCGGACAGGGGGCGTCTCAGCCCCAGCATTTT
d_gene: TRBD2; j_gene: TRBJ2-1; v_gene: TRBV30; len: 16; abundance: NA; CDR3aa: CAWSLLAGGLRGEQFF; CDR3nt: TGTGCCTGGAGTCTCCTAGCGGGAGGGTTGCGAGGTGAGCAGTTCTTC
d_gene: NA; j_gene: TRBJ1-5; v_gene: TRBV10-3; len: 12; abundance: NA; CDR3aa: CAIRGGNQPQHF; CDR3nt: TGTGCCATCAGGGGGGGAAATCAGCCCCAGCATTTT
d_gene: TRBD1; j_gene: TRBJ2-7; v_gene: TRBV10-3; len: 15; abundance: once; CDR3aa: CAISEPSGQAYEQYF; CDR3nt: TGTGCCATCAGTGAGCCATCGGGACAGGCCTACGAGCAGTACTTC